This T cell receptor (beta chain) was captured in a study of shared clonotypes between healthy human individuals. Germline CDR1 reads MDHEN; CDR2 reads SYDVKM. Trimming stripped 4 bases from V and 7 bases from J, with 8 bases between. This CDR3 is built from 11 residues. The table came from immunoSEQ multiplex PCR; TCRdb's copy has only in-frame clones and leaves some out. The sample gives 600,000 to 750,000 clones, roughly 91% of which show up once; about 34% is in the top ten. Specimen: memory CD8+ T cells from PBMCs. Regarding subset: CD45RO+ cells pooled with CCR7-negative TemRA cells. This TCR derives from a man aged 18 to 35 in good health. Some clones in this sample may be carry-over from other donors' samples. The rearrangement joins TRBV28 to TRBJ2-7; no definite D call. The CDR3 here is CASSYNKEQYF. The CDR3 DNA sequence: TGTGCCAGCAGTTACAATAAGGAGCAGTACTTC.